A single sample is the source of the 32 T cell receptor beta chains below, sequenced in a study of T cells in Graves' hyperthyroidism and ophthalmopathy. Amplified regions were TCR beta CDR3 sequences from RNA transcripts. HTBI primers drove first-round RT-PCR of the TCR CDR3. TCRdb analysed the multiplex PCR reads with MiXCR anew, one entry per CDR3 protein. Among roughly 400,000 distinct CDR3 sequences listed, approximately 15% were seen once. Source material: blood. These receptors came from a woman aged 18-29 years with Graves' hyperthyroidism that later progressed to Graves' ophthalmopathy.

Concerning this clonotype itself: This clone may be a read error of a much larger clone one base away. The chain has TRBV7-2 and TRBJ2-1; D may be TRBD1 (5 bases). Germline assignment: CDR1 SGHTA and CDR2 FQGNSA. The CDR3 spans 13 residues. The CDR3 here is CASSLEAVKGQLF. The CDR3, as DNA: TGTGCCAGCAGCTTAGAGGCGGTGAAGGGGCAGCTCTTC. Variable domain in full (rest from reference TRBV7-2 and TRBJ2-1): GAGVSQSPSNKVTEKGKDVELRCDPISGHTALYWYRQSLGQGLEFLIYFQGNSAPDKSGLPSDRFSAERTGGSVSTLTIQRTQQEDSAVYLCASSLEAVKGQLFGPGTRLTVL.

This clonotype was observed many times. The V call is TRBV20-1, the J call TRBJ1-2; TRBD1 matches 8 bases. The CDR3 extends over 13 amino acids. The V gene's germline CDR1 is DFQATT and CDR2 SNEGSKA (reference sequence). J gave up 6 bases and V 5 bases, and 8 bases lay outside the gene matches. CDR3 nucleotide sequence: TGCAGTGCTGCTCGACAGGGGAGAGATGGCTACACCTTC. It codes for CSAARQGRDGYTF.

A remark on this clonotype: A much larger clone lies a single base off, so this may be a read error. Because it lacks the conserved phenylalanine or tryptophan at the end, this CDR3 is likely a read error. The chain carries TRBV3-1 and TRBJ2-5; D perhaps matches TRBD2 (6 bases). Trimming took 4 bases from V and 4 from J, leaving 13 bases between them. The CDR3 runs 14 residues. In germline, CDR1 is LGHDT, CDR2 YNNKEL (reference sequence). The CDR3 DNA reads TGTGCCAGCAGCCTTCCTGGGACTTTAGAGACCCAGTACTCC. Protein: CASSLPGTLETQYS.

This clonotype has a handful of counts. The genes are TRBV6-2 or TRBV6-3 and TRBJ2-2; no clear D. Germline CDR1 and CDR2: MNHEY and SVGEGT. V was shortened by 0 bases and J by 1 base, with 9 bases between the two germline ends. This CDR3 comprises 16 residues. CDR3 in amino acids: CASSYSRRVNTGELFF. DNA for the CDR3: TGTGCCAGCAGTTACTCGAGAAGGGTGAACACCGGGGAGCTGTTTTTT.

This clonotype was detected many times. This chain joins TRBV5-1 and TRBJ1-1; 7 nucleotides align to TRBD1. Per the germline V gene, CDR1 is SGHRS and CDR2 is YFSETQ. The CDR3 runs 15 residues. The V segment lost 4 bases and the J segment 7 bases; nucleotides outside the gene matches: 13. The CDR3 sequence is CASSLHSGGASEAFF. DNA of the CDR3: TGCGCCAGCAGCCTCCATTCAGGGGGGGCCAGTGAAGCTTTCTTT.

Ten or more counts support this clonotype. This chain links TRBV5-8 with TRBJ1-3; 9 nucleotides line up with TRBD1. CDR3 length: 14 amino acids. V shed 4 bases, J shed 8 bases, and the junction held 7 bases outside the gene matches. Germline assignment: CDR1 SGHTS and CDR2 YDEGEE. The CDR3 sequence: CASSRGQGGDTIYF. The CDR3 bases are TGTGCCAGCAGCCGGGGACAGGGCGGCGACACCATATATTTT.

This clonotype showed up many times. CDR3 nucleotide sequence: TGTGCCAGCAGTTCACACAATCAGCCCCAGCATTTT. Its translation: CASSSHNQPQHF. The V and J genes are TRBV28 and TRBJ1-5; no definite D call. This CDR3 has 12 residues. V lost 4 bases, J lost 3 bases, and 4 bases lay in between. Germline CDR1 MDHEN, CDR2 SYDVKM.

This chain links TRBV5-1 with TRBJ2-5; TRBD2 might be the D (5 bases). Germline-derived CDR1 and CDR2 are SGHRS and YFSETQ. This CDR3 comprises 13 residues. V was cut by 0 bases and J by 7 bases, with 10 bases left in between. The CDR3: CASSLEADSTQYF. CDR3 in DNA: TGCGCCAGCAGCTTGGAAGCGGATTCGACCCAGTACTTC.

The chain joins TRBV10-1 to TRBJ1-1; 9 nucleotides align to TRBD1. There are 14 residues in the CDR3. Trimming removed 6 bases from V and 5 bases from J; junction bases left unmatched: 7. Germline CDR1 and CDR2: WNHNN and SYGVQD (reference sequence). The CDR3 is CASRGDREKTEAFF. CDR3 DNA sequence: TGCGCCAGCAGGGGGGACAGGGAGAAGACTGAAGCTTTCTTT.

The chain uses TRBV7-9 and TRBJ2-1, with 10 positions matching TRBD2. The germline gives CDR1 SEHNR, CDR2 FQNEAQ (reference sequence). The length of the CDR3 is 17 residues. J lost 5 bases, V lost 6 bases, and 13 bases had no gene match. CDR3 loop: CASSLVGWTSGDNEQFF. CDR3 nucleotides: TGTGCCAGCAGTCTCGTTGGTTGGACTAGCGGCGACAATGAGCAGTTCTTC.

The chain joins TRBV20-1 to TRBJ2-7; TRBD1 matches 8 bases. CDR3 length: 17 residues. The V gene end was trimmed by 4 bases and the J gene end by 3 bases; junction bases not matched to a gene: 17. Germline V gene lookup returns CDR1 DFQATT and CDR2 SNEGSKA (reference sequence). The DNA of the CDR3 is TGCAGTGCTATTGGAGGGGACAGGCTAACCCACTACTACGAGCAGTACTTC. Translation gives CSAIGGDRLTHYYEQYF.

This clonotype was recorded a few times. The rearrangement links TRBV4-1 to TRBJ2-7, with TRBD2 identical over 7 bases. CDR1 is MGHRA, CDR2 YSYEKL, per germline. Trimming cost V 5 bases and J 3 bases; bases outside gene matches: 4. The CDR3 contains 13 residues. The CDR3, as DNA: TGCGCCAGCAGCTCCCGGGACTACTACGAGCAGTACTTC. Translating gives CASSSRDYYEQYF.

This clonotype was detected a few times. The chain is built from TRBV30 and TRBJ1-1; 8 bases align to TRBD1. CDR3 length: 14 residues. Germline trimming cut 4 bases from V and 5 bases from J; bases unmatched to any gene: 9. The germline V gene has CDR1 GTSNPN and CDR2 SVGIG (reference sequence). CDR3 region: CAWTVGQAGTEAFF. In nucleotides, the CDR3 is TGTGCCTGGACCGTGGGACAGGCTGGGACTGAAGCTTTCTTT. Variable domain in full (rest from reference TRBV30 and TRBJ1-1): SQTIHQWPATLVQPVGSPLSLECTVEGTSNPNLYWYRQAAGRGLQLLFYSVGIGQISSEVPQNLSASRPQDRQFILSSKKLLLSDSGFYLCAWTVGQAGTEAFFGQGTRLTVV.

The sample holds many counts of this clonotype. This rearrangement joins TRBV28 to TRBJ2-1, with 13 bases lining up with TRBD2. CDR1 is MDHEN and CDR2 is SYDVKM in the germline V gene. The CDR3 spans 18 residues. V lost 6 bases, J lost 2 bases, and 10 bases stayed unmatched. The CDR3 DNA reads TGTGCCAGCAGCCAACCGGGACTAGCGGGAAAGCCCTACAATGAGCAGTTCTTC. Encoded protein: CASSQPGLAGKPYNEQFF.

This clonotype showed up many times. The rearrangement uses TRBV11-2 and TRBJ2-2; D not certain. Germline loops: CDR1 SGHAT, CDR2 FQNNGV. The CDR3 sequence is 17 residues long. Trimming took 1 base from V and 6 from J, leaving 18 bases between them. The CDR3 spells CASSLAASPSESGELFF. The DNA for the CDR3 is TGTGCCAGCAGCTTAGCTGCGAGCCCGAGTGAATCCGGGGAGCTGTTTTTT.

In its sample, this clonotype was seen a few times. The CDR3 DNA reads TGTGCCAGCAGCCAAGTGGTGCTAGCGGGAGTATCAGGGCAGTACTTC. It encodes CASSQVVLAGVSGQYF. This chain connects TRBV14 to TRBJ2-7; 10 bases line up with TRBD2. Germline V lookup: CDR1 SGHDN, CDR2 FVKESK. This CDR3 is 16 amino acids long. V was pared by 1 base and J by 9 bases, with 12 bases of the junction left unmatched.

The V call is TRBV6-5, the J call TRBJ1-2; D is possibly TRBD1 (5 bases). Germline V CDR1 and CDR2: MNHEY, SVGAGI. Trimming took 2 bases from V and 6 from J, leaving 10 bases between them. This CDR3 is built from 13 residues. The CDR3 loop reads CASSYVQGNGYTF. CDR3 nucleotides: TGTGCCAGCAGTTACGTCCAGGGCAATGGCTACACCTTC.

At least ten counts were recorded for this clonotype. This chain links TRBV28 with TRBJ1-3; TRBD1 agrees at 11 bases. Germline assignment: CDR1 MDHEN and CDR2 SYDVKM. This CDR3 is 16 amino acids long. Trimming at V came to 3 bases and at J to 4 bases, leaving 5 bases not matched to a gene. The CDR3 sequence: CASSFIRTGGGNTIYF. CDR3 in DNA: TGTGCCAGCAGTTTCATCCGGACAGGGGGCGGAAACACCATATATTTT.

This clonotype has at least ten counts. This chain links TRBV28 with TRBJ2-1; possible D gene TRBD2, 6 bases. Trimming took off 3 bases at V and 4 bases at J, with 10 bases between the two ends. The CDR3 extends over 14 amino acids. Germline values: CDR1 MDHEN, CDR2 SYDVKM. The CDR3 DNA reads TGTGCCAGCAGTTTTGGTAGCGGTTACAATGAGCAGTTCTTC. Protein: CASSFGSGYNEQFF.

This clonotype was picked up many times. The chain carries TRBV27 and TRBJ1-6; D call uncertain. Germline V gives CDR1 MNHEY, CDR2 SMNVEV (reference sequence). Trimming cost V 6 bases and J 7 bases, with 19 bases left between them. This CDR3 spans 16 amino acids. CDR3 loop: CASRPSWEDANSPLHF. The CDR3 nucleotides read TGTGCCAGCAGACCAAGTTGGGAGGACGCGAATTCACCCCTCCACTTT.

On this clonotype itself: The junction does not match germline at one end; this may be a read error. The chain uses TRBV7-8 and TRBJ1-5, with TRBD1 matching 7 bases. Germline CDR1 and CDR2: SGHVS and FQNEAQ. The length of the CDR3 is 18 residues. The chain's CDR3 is CASSFDRFQTGPNQPPHF. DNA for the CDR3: TGTGCCAGCAGCTTTGACCGATTCCAGACAGGGCCCAATCAGCCCCCGCATTTT. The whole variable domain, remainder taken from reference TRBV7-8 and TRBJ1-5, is GAGVSQSPRYKVAKRGQDVALRCDPISGHVSLFWYQQALGQGPEFLTYFQNEAQLDKSGLPSDRFFAERPEGSVSTLKIQRTQQEDSAVYLCASSFDRFQTGPNQPPHFGDGTRLSIL.

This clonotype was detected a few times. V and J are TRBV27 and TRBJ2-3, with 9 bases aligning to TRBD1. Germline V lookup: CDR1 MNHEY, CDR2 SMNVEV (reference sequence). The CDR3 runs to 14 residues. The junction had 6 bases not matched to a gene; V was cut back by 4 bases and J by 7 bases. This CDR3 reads CASSWGQGPNTQYF. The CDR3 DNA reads TGTGCCAGCAGTTGGGGACAGGGCCCAAATACGCAGTATTTT.

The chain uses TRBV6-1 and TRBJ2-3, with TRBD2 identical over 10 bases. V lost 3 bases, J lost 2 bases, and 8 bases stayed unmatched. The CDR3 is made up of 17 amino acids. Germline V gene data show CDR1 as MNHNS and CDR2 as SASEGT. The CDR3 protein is CASSEGWTSGYTDTQYF. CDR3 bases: TGTGCCAGCAGTGAGGGGTGGACTAGCGGATACACAGATACGCAGTATTTT.

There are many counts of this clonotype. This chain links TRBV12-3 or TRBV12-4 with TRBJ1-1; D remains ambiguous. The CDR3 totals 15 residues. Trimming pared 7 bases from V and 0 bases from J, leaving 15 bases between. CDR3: CASTFTVFMNTEAFF. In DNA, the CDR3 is TGTGCCAGCACTTTCACGGTATTCATGAACACTGAAGCTTTCTTT.

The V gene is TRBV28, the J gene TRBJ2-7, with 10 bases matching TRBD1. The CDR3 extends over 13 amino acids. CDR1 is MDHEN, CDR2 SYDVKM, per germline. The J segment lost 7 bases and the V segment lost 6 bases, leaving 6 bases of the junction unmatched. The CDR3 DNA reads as TGTGCCAGCAGGACGACAGGGGGCCGGGAGCAGTACTTC. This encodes CASRTTGGREQYF.

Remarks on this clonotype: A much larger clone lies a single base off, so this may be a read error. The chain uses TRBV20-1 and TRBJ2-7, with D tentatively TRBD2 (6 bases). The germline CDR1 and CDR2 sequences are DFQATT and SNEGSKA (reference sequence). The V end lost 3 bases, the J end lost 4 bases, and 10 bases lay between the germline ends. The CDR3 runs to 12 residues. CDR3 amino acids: CSARDYRYEQYF. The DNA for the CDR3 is TGCAGTGCTAGGGACTACCGTTACGAGCAGTACTTC.

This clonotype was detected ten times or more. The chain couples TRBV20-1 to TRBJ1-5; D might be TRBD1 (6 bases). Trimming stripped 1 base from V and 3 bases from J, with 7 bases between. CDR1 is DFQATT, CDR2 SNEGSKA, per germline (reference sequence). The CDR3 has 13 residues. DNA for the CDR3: TGCAGTGCTAGAGGGGACAACAATCAGCCCCAGCATTTT. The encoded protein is CSARGDNNQPQHF.

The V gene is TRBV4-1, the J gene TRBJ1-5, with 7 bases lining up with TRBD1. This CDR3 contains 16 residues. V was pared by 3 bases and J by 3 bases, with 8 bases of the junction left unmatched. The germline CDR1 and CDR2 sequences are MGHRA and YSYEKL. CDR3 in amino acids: CASSQPKTGLNQPQHF. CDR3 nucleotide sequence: TGCGCCAGCAGCCAGCCGAAGACAGGGCTCAATCAGCCCCAGCATTTT.

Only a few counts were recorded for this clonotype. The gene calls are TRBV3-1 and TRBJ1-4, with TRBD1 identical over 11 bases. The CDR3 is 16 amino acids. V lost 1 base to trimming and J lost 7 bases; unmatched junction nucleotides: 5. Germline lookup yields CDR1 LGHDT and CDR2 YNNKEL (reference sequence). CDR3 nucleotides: TGTGCCAGCAGCCAAGCACCCGGGACAGGGGGTGAAAAACTGTTTTTT. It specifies CASSQAPGTGGEKLFF. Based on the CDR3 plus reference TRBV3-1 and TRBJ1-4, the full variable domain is DTAVSQTPKYLVTQMGNDKSIKCEQNLGHDTMYWYKQDSKKFLKIMFSYNNKELIINETVPNRFSPKSPDKAHLNLHINSLELGDSAVYFCASSQAPGTGGEKLFFGSGTQLSVL.

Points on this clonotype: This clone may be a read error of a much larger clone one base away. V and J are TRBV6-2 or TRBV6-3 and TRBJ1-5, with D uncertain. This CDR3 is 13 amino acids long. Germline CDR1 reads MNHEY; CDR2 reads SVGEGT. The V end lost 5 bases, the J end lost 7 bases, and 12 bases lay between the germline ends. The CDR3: CASSRSAWQPQHF. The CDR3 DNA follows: TGTGCCAGCAGTAGGTCAGCCTGGCAGCCCCAGCATTTT.

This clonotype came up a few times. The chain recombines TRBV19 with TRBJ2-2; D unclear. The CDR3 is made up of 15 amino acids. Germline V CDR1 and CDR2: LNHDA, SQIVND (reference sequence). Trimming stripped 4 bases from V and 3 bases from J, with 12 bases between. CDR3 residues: CASSTVPRDTGELFF. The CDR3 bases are TGTGCCAGTAGTACCGTCCCCCGAGACACCGGGGAGCTGTTTTTT.

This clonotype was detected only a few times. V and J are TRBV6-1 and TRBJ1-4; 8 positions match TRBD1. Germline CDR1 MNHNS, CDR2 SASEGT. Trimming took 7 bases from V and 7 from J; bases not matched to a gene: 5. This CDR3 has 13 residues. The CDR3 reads CASTDRGSEKLFF. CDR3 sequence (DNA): TGTGCCAGCACTGACAGGGGATCTGAAAAACTGTTTTTT.